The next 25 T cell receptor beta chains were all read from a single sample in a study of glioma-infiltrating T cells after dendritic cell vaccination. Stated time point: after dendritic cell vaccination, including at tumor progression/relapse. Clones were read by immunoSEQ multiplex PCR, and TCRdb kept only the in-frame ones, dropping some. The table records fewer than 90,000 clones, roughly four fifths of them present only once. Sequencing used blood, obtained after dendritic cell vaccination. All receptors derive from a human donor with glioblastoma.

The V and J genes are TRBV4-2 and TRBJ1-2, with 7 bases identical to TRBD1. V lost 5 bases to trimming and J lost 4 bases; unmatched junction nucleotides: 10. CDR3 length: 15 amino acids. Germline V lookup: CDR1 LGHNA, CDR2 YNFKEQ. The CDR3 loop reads CASSAGNRQGYGYTF. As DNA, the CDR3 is TGTGCCAGCAGCGCAGGGAATCGACAGGGCTATGGCTACACCTTC.

The CDR3 DNA reads as TGTGCCAGCAGTGGTACTAGGAGCACCGGGGAGCTGTTTTTT. As protein: CASSGTRSTGELFF. V usage is TRBV2 and J usage is TRBJ2-2, with D possibly matching TRBD2 (5 bases). Trimming cost V 4 bases and J 4 bases, with 10 bases left between them. CDR3 length: 14 residues. CDR1 is SNHLY and CDR2 is FYNNEI in the germline V gene.

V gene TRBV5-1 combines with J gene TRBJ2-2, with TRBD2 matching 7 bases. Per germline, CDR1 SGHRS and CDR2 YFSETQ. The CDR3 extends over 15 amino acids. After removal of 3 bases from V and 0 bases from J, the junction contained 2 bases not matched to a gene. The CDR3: CASSSAGANTGELFF. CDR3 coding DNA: TGCGCCAGCAGCTCGGCGGGGGCGAACACCGGGGAGCTGTTTTTT.

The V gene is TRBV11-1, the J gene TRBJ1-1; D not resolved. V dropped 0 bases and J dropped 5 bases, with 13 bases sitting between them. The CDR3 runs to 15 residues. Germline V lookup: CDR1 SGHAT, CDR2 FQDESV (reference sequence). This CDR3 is CASSLAVSGPTEAFF. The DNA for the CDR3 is TGTGCCAGCAGCTTAGCGGTAAGCGGGCCAACTGAAGCTTTCTTT.

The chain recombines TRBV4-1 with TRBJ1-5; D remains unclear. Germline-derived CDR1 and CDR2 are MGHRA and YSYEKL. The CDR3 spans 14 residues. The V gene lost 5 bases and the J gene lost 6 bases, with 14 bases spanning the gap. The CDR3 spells CASSSIGVSQPQHF. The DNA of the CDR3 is TGCGCCAGCAGCAGTATTGGTGTTAGTCAGCCCCAGCATTTT.

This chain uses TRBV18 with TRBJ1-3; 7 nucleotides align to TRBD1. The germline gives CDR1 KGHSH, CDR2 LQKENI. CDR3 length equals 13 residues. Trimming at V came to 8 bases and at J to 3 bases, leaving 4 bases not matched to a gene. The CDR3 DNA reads TGTGCCAGCGAGACAGGGCTTGGAAACACCATATATTTT. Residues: CASETGLGNTIYF.

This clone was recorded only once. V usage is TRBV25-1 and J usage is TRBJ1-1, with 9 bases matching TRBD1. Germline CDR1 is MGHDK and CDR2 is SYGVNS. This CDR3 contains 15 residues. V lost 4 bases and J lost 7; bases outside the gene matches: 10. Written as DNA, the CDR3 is TGTGCCAGCAGTGGCTTACCGGGACAGGGCCTTGAAGCTTTCTTT. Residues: CASSGLPGQGLEAFF.

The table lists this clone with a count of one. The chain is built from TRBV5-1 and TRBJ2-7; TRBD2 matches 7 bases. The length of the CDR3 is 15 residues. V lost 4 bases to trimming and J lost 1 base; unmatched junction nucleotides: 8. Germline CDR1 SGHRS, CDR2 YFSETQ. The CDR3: CASSNPGLSSYEQYF. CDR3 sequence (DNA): TGCGCCAGCAGCAATCCGGGACTATCATCCTACGAGCAGTACTTC.

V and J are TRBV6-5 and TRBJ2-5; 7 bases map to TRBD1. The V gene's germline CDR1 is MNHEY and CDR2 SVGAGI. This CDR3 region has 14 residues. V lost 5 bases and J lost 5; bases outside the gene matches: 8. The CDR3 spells CASSPPTGVETQYF. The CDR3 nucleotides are TGTGCCAGCAGTCCACCTACAGGGGTGGAGACCCAGTACTTC.

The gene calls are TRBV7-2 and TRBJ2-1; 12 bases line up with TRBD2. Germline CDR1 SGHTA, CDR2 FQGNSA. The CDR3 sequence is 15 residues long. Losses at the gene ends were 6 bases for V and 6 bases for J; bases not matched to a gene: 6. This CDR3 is CASRGLAGGFNEQFF. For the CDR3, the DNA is TGTGCCAGCAGGGGGCTAGCGGGGGGGTTCAATGAGCAGTTCTTC.

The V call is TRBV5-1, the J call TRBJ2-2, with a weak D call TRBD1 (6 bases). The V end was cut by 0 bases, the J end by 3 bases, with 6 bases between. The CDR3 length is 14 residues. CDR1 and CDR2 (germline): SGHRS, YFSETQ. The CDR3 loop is CASSLAGDTGELFF. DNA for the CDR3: TGCGCCAGCAGCTTGGCAGGGGACACCGGGGAGCTGTTTTTT.

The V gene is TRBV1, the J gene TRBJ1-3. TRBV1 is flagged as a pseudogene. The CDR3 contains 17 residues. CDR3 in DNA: TGCACCAGCAGCCAAGACTGCGGGACGGCCTCTGGAAACACCATATATTTT. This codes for CTSSQDCGTASGNTIYF.

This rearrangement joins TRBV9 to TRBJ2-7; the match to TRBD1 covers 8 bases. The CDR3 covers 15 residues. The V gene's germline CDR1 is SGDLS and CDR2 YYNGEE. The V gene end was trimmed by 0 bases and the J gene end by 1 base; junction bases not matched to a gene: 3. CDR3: CASSVGGQVSYEQYF. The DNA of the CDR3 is TGTGCCAGCAGCGTAGGGGGACAGGTATCCTACGAGCAGTACTTC.

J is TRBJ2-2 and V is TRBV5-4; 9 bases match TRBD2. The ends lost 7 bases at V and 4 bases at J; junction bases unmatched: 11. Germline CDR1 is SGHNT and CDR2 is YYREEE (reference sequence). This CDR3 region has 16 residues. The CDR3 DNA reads TGTGCCAGCGCCGGGAGGAGCGGGGGGAGCACCGGGGAGCTGTTTTTT. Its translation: CASAGRSGGSTGELFF. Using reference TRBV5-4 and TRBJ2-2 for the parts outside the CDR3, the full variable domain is ETGVTQSPTHLIKTRGQQVTLRCSSQSGHNTVSWYQQALGQGPQFIFQYYREEENGRGNFPPRFSGLQFPNYSSELNVNALELDDSALYLCASAGRSGGSTGELFFGEGSRLTVL.

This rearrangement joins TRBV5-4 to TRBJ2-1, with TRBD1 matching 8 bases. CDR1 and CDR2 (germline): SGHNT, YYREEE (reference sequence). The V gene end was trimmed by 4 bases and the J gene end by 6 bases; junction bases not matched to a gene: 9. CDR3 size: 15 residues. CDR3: CASSLGQVFGNEQFF. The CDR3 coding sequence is TGTGCCAGCAGCCTGGGACAGGTATTCGGCAATGAGCAGTTCTTC.

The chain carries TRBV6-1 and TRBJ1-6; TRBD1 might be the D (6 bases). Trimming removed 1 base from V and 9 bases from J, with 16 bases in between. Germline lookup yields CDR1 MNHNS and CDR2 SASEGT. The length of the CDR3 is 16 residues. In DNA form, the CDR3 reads TGTGCCAGCAGTGAAGAGGCCCGGACAGTAATTTCACCCCTCCACTTT. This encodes CASSEEARTVISPLHF.

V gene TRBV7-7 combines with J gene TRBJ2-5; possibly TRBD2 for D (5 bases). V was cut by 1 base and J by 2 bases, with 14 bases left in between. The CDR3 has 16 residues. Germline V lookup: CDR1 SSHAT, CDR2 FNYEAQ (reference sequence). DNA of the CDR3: TGTGCCAGCAGCTTAGGAACGAGCGGTGATCAAGAGACCCAGTACTTC. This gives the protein CASSLGTSGDQETQYF.

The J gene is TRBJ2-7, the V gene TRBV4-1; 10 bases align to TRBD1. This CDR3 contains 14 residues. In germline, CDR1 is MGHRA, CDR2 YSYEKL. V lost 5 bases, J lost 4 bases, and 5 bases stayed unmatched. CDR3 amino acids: CASSEQGQGYEQYF. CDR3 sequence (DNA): TGCGCCAGCAGCGAACAGGGACAGGGGTACGAGCAGTACTTC.

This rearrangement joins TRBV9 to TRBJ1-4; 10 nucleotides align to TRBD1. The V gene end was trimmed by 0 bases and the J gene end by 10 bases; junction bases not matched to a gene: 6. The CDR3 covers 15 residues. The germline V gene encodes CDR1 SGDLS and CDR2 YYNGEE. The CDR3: CASSVEGQGTGKLFF. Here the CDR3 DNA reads TGTGCCAGCAGCGTAGAGGGACAGGGGACGGGAAAACTGTTTTTT.

CDR3 region: CASSPGQGREAFF. The CDR3 DNA sequence: TGTGCCAGTAGTCCCGGACAGGGTAGGGAAGCTTTCTTT. The chain couples TRBV19 to TRBJ1-1; 8 bases are shared with TRBD1. The V gene's germline CDR1 is LNHDA and CDR2 SQIVND (reference sequence). This CDR3 is built from 13 residues. With 5 bases clipped from V and 8 bases from J, the junction kept 7 bases outside the gene matches.

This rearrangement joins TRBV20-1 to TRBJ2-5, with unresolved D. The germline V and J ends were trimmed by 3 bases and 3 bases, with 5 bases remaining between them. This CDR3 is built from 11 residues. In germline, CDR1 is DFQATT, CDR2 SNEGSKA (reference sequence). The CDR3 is CSASSEETQYF. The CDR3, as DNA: TGCAGTGCTAGTTCCGAAGAGACCCAGTACTTC.

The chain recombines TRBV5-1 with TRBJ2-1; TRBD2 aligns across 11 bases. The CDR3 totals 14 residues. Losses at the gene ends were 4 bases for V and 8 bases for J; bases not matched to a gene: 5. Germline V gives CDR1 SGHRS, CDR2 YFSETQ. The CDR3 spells CASSGTSGQYEQFF. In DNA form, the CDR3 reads TGCGCCAGCAGCGGGACTAGCGGTCAGTATGAGCAGTTCTTC.

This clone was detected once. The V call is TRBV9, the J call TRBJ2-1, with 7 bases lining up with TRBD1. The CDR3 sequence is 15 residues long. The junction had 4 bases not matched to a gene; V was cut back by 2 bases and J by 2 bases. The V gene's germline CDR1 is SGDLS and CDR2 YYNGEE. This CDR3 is CASSVVGGAYNEQFF. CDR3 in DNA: TGTGCCAGCAGCGTCGTAGGGGGCGCCTACAATGAGCAGTTCTTC.

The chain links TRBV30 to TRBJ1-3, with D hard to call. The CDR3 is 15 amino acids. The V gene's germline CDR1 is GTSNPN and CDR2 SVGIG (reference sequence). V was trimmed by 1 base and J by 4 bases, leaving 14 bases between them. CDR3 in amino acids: CAWSALRGPGNTIYF. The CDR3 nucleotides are TGTGCCTGGAGTGCTCTTAGAGGGCCAGGAAACACCATATATTTT.

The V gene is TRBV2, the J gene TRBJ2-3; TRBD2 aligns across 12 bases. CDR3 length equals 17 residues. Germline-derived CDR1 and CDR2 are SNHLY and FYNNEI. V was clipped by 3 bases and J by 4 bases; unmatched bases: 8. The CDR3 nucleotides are TGTGCCAGCAGTGACGAAGGACTAGCGGGGTCAGCAGATACGCAGTATTTT. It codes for CASSDEGLAGSADTQYF.